Following are 29 T cell receptor beta chains from one sample sequenced in a study of early T cells in non-severe SARS-CoV-2 infection. TCRdb re-called the 5' RACE reads through MiXCR, storing one row per CDR3 protein. This table has around 20,000 distinct CDR3 sequences, around 5% appearing once. The sequencing input was whole blood. The receptors here all came from an adult who was a healthcare worker with PCR-confirmed SARS-CoV-2 infection or an uninfected control (not recorded which).

This clonotype was counted many times. The chain is built from TRBV10-2 and TRBJ2-5; D tentatively reads TRBD1 or TRBD2 (5 bases each). This CDR3 is 16 amino acids long. Germline CDR1 WSHSY, CDR2 SAAADI. Between the trimmed V and J ends, which lost 5 bases and 4 bases, there was a span of 20 bases. Here the CDR3 reads CASSPGLRSSGETQYF. As DNA, the CDR3 is TGCGCCAGCAGTCCGGGGCTGAGGAGCTCTGGAGAGACCCAGTACTTC.

This chain joins TRBV19 and TRBJ2-6, with 12 bases lining up with TRBD1. CDR1 LNHDA and CDR2 SQIVND come from the germline V gene (reference sequence). The CDR3 covers 19 residues. The junction had 8 bases not matched to a gene; V was cut back by 5 bases and J by 0 bases. The CDR3 spells CASSPGQGAWFSGANVLTF. The CDR3 region has the DNA TGTGCCAGTAGTCCGGGACAGGGGGCTTGGTTCTCTGGGGCCAACGTCCTGACTTTC.

This clonotype was found many times. The chain recombines TRBV12-3 or TRBV12-4 with TRBJ2-2; tentative D call: TRBD1 (6 bases). The CDR3 consists of 18 residues. V lost 3 bases and J lost 4, with 21 bases in between. Written as DNA, the CDR3 is TGTGCCAGCAGTTTGAACCGGGACATACTAAGTCGCACCGGGGAGCTGTTTTTT. Amino acids: CASSLNRDILSRTGELFF.

There are many counts of this clonotype. The CDR3 protein is CSVEDWPGYTSGLGSTDTQYF. The DNA for the CDR3 is TGCAGCGTTGAAGATTGGCCGGGTTACACTAGCGGGTTGGGAAGCACAGATACGCAGTATTTT. V usage is TRBV29-1 and J usage is TRBJ2-3; 9 nucleotides align to TRBD2. Losses at the gene ends were 0 bases for V and 0 bases for J; bases not matched to a gene: 19. CDR1 is SQVTM, CDR2 ANQGSEA, per germline. The CDR3 is 21 residues long.

The sample holds many counts of this clonotype. The chain has TRBV6-6 and TRBJ2-2, with a tentative D call TRBD1 (5 bases). The V end lost 8 bases, the J end lost 4 bases, and 8 bases lay between the germline ends. Germline V gene lookup returns CDR1 MNHNY and CDR2 SVGAGI (reference sequence). The CDR3 consists of 12 residues. The CDR3 sequence: CASLQGTGELFF. The CDR3, as DNA: TGTGCCAGCCTGCAGGGCACCGGGGAGCTGTTTTTT.

This clonotype has ten or more counts. The V call is TRBV12-3 or TRBV12-4, the J call TRBJ2-5; 7 nucleotides match TRBD1. The CDR3 is 14 amino acids. The junction had 4 bases not matched to a gene; V was cut back by 5 bases and J by 1 base. This chain's CDR3 is CASSPWDSQETQYF. Written as DNA, the CDR3 is TGTGCCAGCAGTCCGTGGGACAGCCAAGAGACCCAGTACTTC.

This clonotype was detected ten times or more. The chain is built from TRBV11-2 and TRBJ2-2; D unclear. V lost 0 bases and J lost 3, with 11 bases in between. The germline gives CDR1 SGHAT, CDR2 FQNNGV. CDR3 length: 16 amino acids. CDR3 in DNA: TGTGCCAGCAGCTTAGAATATGGAATCGACACCGGGGAGCTGTTTTTT. Translation: CASSLEYGIDTGELFF.

In this sample, this clonotype turned up a few times. The chain links TRBV6-2 or TRBV6-3 to TRBJ1-5; 7 bases match TRBD1. Germline V gene sequence: CDR1 MNHEY, CDR2 SVGEGT. The CDR3 extends over 18 amino acids. Trimming cost V 0 bases and J 0 bases; bases outside gene matches: 8. CDR3 DNA: TGTGCCAGCAGTTACTCGAACCAGGGGGTATATAGCAATCAGCCCCAGCATTTT. It encodes CASSYSNQGVYSNQPQHF.

This clonotype has a count of ten or more. J is TRBJ2-1 and V is TRBV7-2, with TRBD2 matching 13 bases. The CDR3 extends over 15 amino acids. V lost 5 bases and J lost 8; bases outside the gene matches: 6. The germline V gene has CDR1 SGHTA and CDR2 FQGNSA. This CDR3 reads CASSRLAGGYYEQFF. The CDR3 DNA is TGTGCCAGCAGCCGACTAGCGGGGGGATATTATGAGCAGTTCTTC. The full variable domain, with the rest looked up from reference TRBV7-2 and TRBJ2-1, is GAGVSQSPSNKVTEKGKDVELRCDPISGHTALYWYRQSLGQGLEFLIYFQGNSAPDKSGLPSDRFSAERTGGSVSTLTIQRTQQEDSAVYLCASSRLAGGYYEQFFGPGTRLTVL.

The sample holds many counts of this clonotype. The J gene is TRBJ2-2, the V gene TRBV6-6; 11 bases line up with TRBD1. J lost 4 bases, V lost 0 bases, and 1 base had no gene match. The CDR3 contains 16 residues. Per the germline V gene, CDR1 is MNHNY and CDR2 is SVGAGI (reference sequence). In DNA form, the CDR3 reads TGTGCCAGCAGTTACTCTGGACAGGGGGCCACCGGGGAGCTGTTTTTT. Protein: CASSYSGQGATGELFF.

This clonotype has a count of ten or more. J is TRBJ2-5 and V is TRBV5-1; tentatively, D is TRBD1 or TRBD2 (7 bases each). CDR3 length: 15 residues. Germline V gives CDR1 SGHRS, CDR2 YFSETQ. Trimming pared 4 bases from V and 2 bases from J, leaving 15 bases between. The CDR3 protein is CASSQPGGGQETQYF. The CDR3 region has the DNA TGCGCCAGCAGCCAACCAGGGGGGGGTCAAGAGACCCAGTACTTC.

Judged by abundance, this clonotype is medium-sized. V gene TRBV28 combines with J gene TRBJ1-2; D gene ambiguous. The germline CDR1 and CDR2 sequences are MDHEN and SYDVKM. This CDR3 has 12 residues. Trimming cost V 3 bases and J 5 bases, with 7 bases left between them. Here the CDR3 reads CASSFPPYGYTF. The CDR3 DNA reads TGTGCCAGCAGTTTCCCACCGTATGGCTACACCTTC.

This clonotype was counted many times. The rearrangement joins TRBV7-9 to TRBJ2-3; 11 nucleotides align to TRBD2. Germline V gene lookup returns CDR1 SEHNR and CDR2 FQNEAQ (reference sequence). This CDR3 has 14 residues. The V and J ends lost 3 bases and 6 bases, in that order; junction bases with no gene match: 2. CDR3 in DNA: TGTGCCAGCAGCTTGGGACTAGCGGAGGATACGCAGTATTTT. Its protein is CASSLGLAEDTQYF.

This clonotype showed up many times. V and J are TRBV28 and TRBJ2-7; unclear D gene. The CDR3 runs to 13 residues. Germline-derived CDR1 and CDR2 are MDHEN and SYDVKM. With 2 bases removed from V and 6 bases from J, the gap between germline ends came to 11 bases. In DNA, the CDR3 is TGTGCCAGCAGTTTAGACCCCTTTACCGAGCAGTACTTC. It encodes CASSLDPFTEQYF.

This clonotype was detected many times. This chain connects TRBV28 to TRBJ2-7; D perhaps matches TRBD1 (6 bases). V shed 5 bases and J shed 3 bases, with 20 bases lying between them. The V gene's germline CDR1 is MDHEN and CDR2 SYDVKM. The CDR3 is made up of 16 amino acids. The CDR3 DNA follows: TGTGCCAGCAGTCCCCAGACAGGAGCAACGTACTACGAGCAGTACTTC. As protein: CASSPQTGATYYEQYF.

A few counts support this clonotype. This rearrangement joins TRBV20-1 to TRBJ1-1; D uncertain. In germline, CDR1 is DFQATT, CDR2 SNEGSKA (reference sequence). Trimming left V 3 bases short and J 10 bases short, with 12 bases between. The CDR3 extends over 11 amino acids. DNA of the CDR3: TGCAGTGCTAGCAAGGGTACGGGAGCTTTCTTT. Translation: CSASKGTGAFF.

This clonotype was seen ten or more times. This rearrangement joins TRBV27 to TRBJ2-1, with a possible D match to TRBD2 (5 bases). V lost 6 bases, J lost 7 bases, and 16 bases lay in between. Germline CDR1 is MNHEY and CDR2 is SMNVEV (reference sequence). The CDR3 covers 14 residues. The CDR3 DNA reads TGTGCCAGCAGGGACTGGCTCAACCTTAATGAGCAGTTCTTC. Its translation: CASRDWLNLNEQFF.

This clonotype was seen at least ten times. The chain couples TRBV28 to TRBJ1-6; 7 bases line up with TRBD1. CDR3 length equals 14 residues. After removal of 5 bases from V and 6 bases from J, the junction contained 4 bases not matched to a gene. Germline CDR1 and CDR2: MDHEN and SYDVKM. CDR3 protein: CASSPDRFNSPLHF. The CDR3 nucleotides read TGTGCCAGCAGTCCGGACAGGTTTAATTCACCCCTCCACTTT.

This clonotype was counted ten times or more. The chain carries TRBV7-9 and TRBJ2-1; 13 bases fit TRBD2. This CDR3 is built from 16 residues. With V trimmed by 5 bases and J by 4 bases, 5 bases remained unmatched. CDR1 SEHNR and CDR2 FQNEAQ come from the germline V gene (reference sequence). In DNA form, the CDR3 reads TGTGCCAGCAGCCCGGGACTAGCGGGGAGTTACAATGAGCAGTTCTTC. Translated, it gives CASSPGLAGSYNEQFF.

This clonotype came up many times. An end of the junction differs from the germline gene, which may be a read error. The gene calls are TRBV7-7 and TRBJ2-6, with a weak D call TRBD1 (6 bases). This CDR3 has 16 amino acids. Germline V gene lookup returns CDR1 SSHAT and CDR2 FNYEAQ (reference sequence). The CDR3 nucleotides are TGTGCTAGCAGCGCGGACAGTCTCTCTGGGGCCAACGTCCTGACTTTC. It encodes CASSADSLSGANVLTF. Using reference TRBV7-7 and TRBJ2-6 for the parts outside the CDR3, the full variable domain is GAGVSQSPRYKVTKRGQDVTLRCDPISSHATLYWYQQALGQGPEFLTYFNYEAQPDKSGLPSDRFSAERPEGSISTLTIQRTEQRDSAMYRCASSADSLSGANVLTFGAGSRLTVL.

This clonotype was counted between two and nine times. The chain employs TRBV19 and TRBJ2-3; TRBD1 aligns across 7 bases. With 3 bases clipped from V and 1 base from J, the junction kept 7 bases outside the gene matches. The CDR3 length is 16 residues. The germline gives CDR1 LNHDA, CDR2 SQIVND (reference sequence). DNA for the CDR3: TGTGCCAGTAGTATGGCCTACAGGGGTGGCACAGATACGCAGTATTTT. It specifies CASSMAYRGGTDTQYF.

This clonotype was seen repeatedly, ten times or more. This chain joins TRBV2 and TRBJ2-2; D possibly matches TRBD1 or TRBD2 (5 bases each). V was trimmed by 6 bases and J by 4 bases, leaving 15 bases between them. The V gene's germline CDR1 is SNHLY and CDR2 FYNNEI. The CDR3 totals 15 residues. CDR3 region: CASRMGDGLTGELFF. DNA of the CDR3: TGTGCCAGCAGGATGGGGGACGGACTCACCGGGGAGCTGTTTTTT.

This clonotype was picked up many times. The chain combines TRBV7-2 with TRBJ1-6, with a possible D match to TRBD1 (5 bases). CDR3 size: 15 residues. CDR1 and CDR2 from the germline V gene are SGHTA and FQGNSA. With 7 bases removed from V and 10 bases from J, the gap between germline ends came to 20 bases. The CDR3 DNA sequence: TGTGCCAGCAAGCCTAGGGGCGGCCAGGAGTCACCCCTCCACTTT. As protein: CASKPRGGQESPLHF.

The rearrangement joins TRBV6-6 to TRBJ2-2, with 7 bases aligning to TRBD1. The CDR3 has 15 amino acids. V lost 5 bases, J lost 3 bases, and 6 bases stayed unmatched. Germline V gene data show CDR1 as MNHNY and CDR2 as SVGAGI (reference sequence). CDR3 protein: CASSSNTGDTGELFF. The CDR3 bases are TGTGCCAGCAGTAGTAACACAGGGGACACCGGGGAGCTGTTTTTT.

This sequence joins TRBV4-3 and TRBJ2-5; TRBD2 matches 9 bases. The CDR3 sequence is 16 residues long. Germline assignment: CDR1 LGHNA and CDR2 YSLEER. Losses at the gene ends were 2 bases for V and 0 bases for J; bases not matched to a gene: 4. This CDR3 reads CASSQFLAGNQETQYF. The CDR3 DNA is TGCGCCAGCAGCCAATTTCTAGCGGGGAACCAAGAGACCCAGTACTTC.

This clonotype has ten or more counts. This chain links TRBV6-1 with TRBJ1-4, with TRBD1 as a possible D gene (6 bases). Germline V gene lookup returns CDR1 MNHNS and CDR2 SASEGT. The length of the CDR3 is 15 residues. The V end was cut by 3 bases, the J end by 8 bases, with 16 bases between. CDR3 sequence: CASSEAPDSPEKLFF. The CDR3 nucleotides are TGTGCCAGCAGTGAGGCCCCGGACAGTCCCGAAAAACTGTTTTTT.

This clonotype was seen repeatedly, ten times or more. This chain connects TRBV7-9 to TRBJ2-3, with 7 bases fitting TRBD2. The CDR3 length is 15 residues. With 1 base clipped from V and 1 base from J, the junction kept 2 bases outside the gene matches. Germline-derived CDR1 and CDR2 are SEHNR and FQNEAQ (reference sequence). CDR3 loop: CASSLDTSGTDTQYF. As DNA, the CDR3 is TGTGCCAGCAGCTTAGATACTAGCGGCACAGATACGCAGTATTTT.

The chain combines TRBV6-1 with TRBJ2-1, with D possibly matching TRBD1 (5 bases). CDR3 length: 14 residues. V was trimmed by 6 bases and J by 6 bases, leaving 15 bases between them. The germline gives CDR1 MNHNS, CDR2 SASEGT. The CDR3 is CASRGHLIVNEQFF. The CDR3, as DNA: TGTGCCAGCAGAGGACACCTAATCGTCAATGAGCAGTTCTTC.

In this sample, this clonotype turned up a few times. The rearrangement uses TRBV25-1 and TRBJ2-7, with D perhaps matching TRBD2 (6 bases). V lost 2 bases and J lost 2, with 13 bases in between. The CDR3 length is 15 residues. Germline V gene data show CDR1 as MGHDK and CDR2 as SYGVNS. The CDR3 DNA is TGTGCCAGCAGTGAACCGGGACTGGGAGCCTACGAGCAGTACTTC. Its protein is CASSEPGLGAYEQYF.